This TCR beta chain was profiled in a study of blood T cell repertoires in COVID-19 (dated by TCRdb to the early 2020s). For the wider study: Samples from collaborators originated in the United States, Italy and Spain and spanned both the acute and convalescent phases of COVID-19. Where available, HLA class I and class II types were taken from metadata supplied by the sample provider and were not determined by assay-based typing. A de-identified subject ID, COVID-19 status, age in years and sex were almost always included in the sample metadata. The repertoires were released in a freely available public database intended as a resource for research on the immune response to SARS-CoV-2. The prospective study material was composed of cDNA or gDNA derived from T cells, B-cell-depleted T cells, or PBMCs. Samples were obtained from the ongoing ImmuneRACE study (first 160 participants) and from 1,254 subjects provided by 6 global collaborators. Subjects who had been exposed to COVID-19, were actively infected with it, or had recovered from it provided the deeply sampled blood TCRbeta repertoires that made up the dataset.

The CDR3 spans 16 residues, from the cysteine through the phenylalanine. The read is trimmed to its CDR3 DNA, 48 bases read in frame from base 1. From the germline V gene (reference sequence), CDR1 is MNHNY and CDR2 is SVGAGI. Germline trimming amounts to 6 bases on V and 4 bases on J, with 10 as the count of junction bases outside the gene matches. TCRbeta CDR3 regions were amplified from genomic DNA using the immunoSEQ Assay, a bias-controlled multiplex PCR. In the original analysis: Within the assay, amplification of reference gene primers was used to estimate how many nucleated cells each sample contained. To quantify the absolute abundance of each unique TCRbeta CDR3 rearrangement, sequence reads were collapsed and filtered. Productive Simpson clonality was computed per sample as the square root of Simpson's diversity index over productive rearrangements. Entries here come from immuneACCESS through TCRdb and include only in-frame sequences with V and J called. Some clones fail to appear in such tables; in the studies checked, an unresolved V gene covers under half of the shortfall, and the cause of the remainder is unknown. V and J calls and clone size come straight from that table; D and trimming were deduced from the DNA. This sample is represented by nearly 90,000 clones; about nine tenths of them were singletons. The top ten clonotypes cover under 0.6% of the sample.

Turning to this clone: Its specific antigen is unknown. Per-nucleotide qualities are absent, and no much larger clonotype sits a single base away.

Each collaborating institution followed its own protocols to collect whole blood in K2EDTA tubes. Collaborator samples were shipped for TCRbeta analysis as frozen whole blood, isolated PBMCs, or DNA extracted from either sample type. Beyond this particular receptor, the publication reports: The amount of clinical and demographic metadata varied by source and participant and was provided uncurated.

The receptor was derived from a man in his sixties with acute or convalescent COVID-19. The sequence is built from TRBV6-6 and TRBJ2-4; 9 nucleotides in the junction match TRBD1. Input material: peripheral blood. CDR3 loop: CASRAGQGYGKNIQYF. The DNA sequence is TGTGCCAGCAGGGCAGGACAGGGGTATGGAAAAAACATTCAGTACTTC.